Below, 8 T cell receptor beta chains from the same sample are listed, as sequenced in a study of cytomegalovirus exposure and HLA in healthy donors. TCRdb's table, derived via immunoSEQ multiplex PCR, lists solely in-frame clones and lacks some. Of some 60,000 clones in the sample, 90% to 97% were seen once. The specimen sequenced was PBMCs. These receptor sequences come from a man younger than 35 in good health and CMV-seronegative.

J is TRBJ2-7 and V is TRBV5-5; TRBD2 aligns across 8 bases. The CDR3 runs to 15 residues. Germline V gives CDR1 SGHKS, CDR2 YYEKEE (reference sequence). V was pared by 6 bases and J by 6 bases, with 14 bases of the junction left unmatched. The CDR3 DNA sequence: TGTGCCAGCACCATTCAAGGACTAGCACCTCCCGAGCAGTACTTC. Residues: CASTIQGLAPPEQYF.

The chain employs TRBV4-3 and TRBJ2-1; TRBD2 might be the D (5 bases). This CDR3 region has 17 residues. Germline CDR1 is LGHNA and CDR2 is YSLEER. V lost 1 base and J lost 0, with 13 bases in between. The CDR3 bases are TGCGCCAGCAGCCAAGGGACTTTCCGCAGCTCCTACAATGAGCAGTTCTTC. Protein product: CASSQGTFRSSYNEQFF.

This sequence joins TRBV7-2 and TRBJ2-3, with 12 bases that match TRBD2. Germline lookup yields CDR1 SGHTA and CDR2 FQGNSA. This CDR3 has 15 residues. J lost 4 bases, V lost 5 bases, and 4 bases had no gene match. The CDR3 DNA sequence: TGTGCCAGCAGCGTGACTAGCGGGAGATCAGATACGCAGTATTTT. This codes for CASSVTSGRSDTQYF.

This rearrangement joins TRBV2 to TRBJ2-1; 11 positions match TRBD2. V dropped 9 bases and J dropped 4; count of bases not matched to a gene: 2. CDR1 is SNHLY and CDR2 is FYNNEI in the germline V gene. The CDR3 sequence is 13 residues long. The CDR3 is CARSSGRYNEQFF. CDR3 nucleotides: TGTGCCAGGTCTAGCGGGAGGTACAATGAGCAGTTCTTC.

This chain's CDR3 is CASSARASGVAGELFF. The CDR3 coding sequence is TGTGCCAGCAGCGCCCGAGCCTCAGGGGTTGCCGGGGAGCTGTTTTTT. This chain connects TRBV2 to TRBJ2-2, with TRBD1 as a possible D gene (6 bases). Trimming shortened V by 6 bases and J by 6 bases, and 20 bases separated the two germline ends. Germline CDR1 SNHLY, CDR2 FYNNEI. The length of the CDR3 is 16 residues.

V and J are TRBV28 and TRBJ2-3; D perhaps matches TRBD2 (6 bases). Trimming cost V 4 bases and J 4 bases, with 21 bases left between them. This CDR3 is 17 amino acids long. The V gene's germline CDR1 is MDHEN and CDR2 SYDVKM. In nucleotides, the CDR3 is TGTGCCAGCAGTTACCCTATAATTCTGGGAGGTTCAGATACGCAGTATTTT. Protein: CASSYPIILGGSDTQYF.

V usage is TRBV9 and J usage is TRBJ2-5, with D possibly TRBD2 on 5 matching bases. CDR3 length equals 14 residues. The germline V and J ends were trimmed by 3 bases and 8 bases, with 17 bases remaining between them. Per germline, CDR1 SGDLS and CDR2 YYNGEE. The CDR3 region is CASSGEPDRDTQYF. CDR3 DNA: TGTGCCAGCAGCGGGGAGCCTGACCGAGATACCCAGTACTTC.

This chain connects TRBV7-6 to TRBJ2-1, with 9 bases matching TRBD2. The CDR3 has 18 residues. After removal of 4 bases from V and 4 bases from J, the junction contained 14 bases not matched to a gene. Germline V gene data show CDR1 as SGHVS and CDR2 as FNYEAQ. CDR3 in amino acids: CASSSQAGGTVGYNEQFF. CDR3 nucleotide sequence: TGTGCCAGCAGCTCCCAAGCGGGAGGAACTGTGGGATACAATGAGCAGTTCTTC. The full variable domain, rest sourced from reference TRBV7-6 and TRBJ2-1, is GAGVSQSPRYKVTKRGQDVALRCDPISGHVSLYWYRQALGQGPEFLTYFNYEAQQDKSGLPNDRFSAERPEGSISTLTIQRTEQRDSAMYRCASSSQAGGTVGYNEQFFGPGTRLTVL.